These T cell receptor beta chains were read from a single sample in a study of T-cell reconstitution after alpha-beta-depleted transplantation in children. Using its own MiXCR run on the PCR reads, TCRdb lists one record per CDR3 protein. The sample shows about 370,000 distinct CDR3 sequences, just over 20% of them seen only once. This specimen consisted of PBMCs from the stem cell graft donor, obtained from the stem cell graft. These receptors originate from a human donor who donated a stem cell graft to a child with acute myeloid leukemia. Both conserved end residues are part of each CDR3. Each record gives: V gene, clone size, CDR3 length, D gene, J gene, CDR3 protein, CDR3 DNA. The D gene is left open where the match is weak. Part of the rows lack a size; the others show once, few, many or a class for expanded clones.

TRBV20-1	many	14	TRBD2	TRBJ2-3	CSARTSYSTDTQYF	TGCAGTGCTAGGACTAGCTATAGCACAGATACGCAGTATTTT
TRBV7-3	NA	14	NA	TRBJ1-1	CASSSTVRVSEAFF	TGTGCCAGCAGCTCCACAGTACGGGTCAGTGAAGCTTTCTTT
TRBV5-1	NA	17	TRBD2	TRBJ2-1	CASSLPSISSGGDGQFF	TGCGCCAGCAGCTTGCCTTCCATCTCTAGCGGGGGGGATGGGCAGTTCTTC
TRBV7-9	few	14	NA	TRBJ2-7	CASSLNGGLHEQYF	TGTGCCAGCAGCCTCAATGGGGGTCTCCACGAGCAGTACTTC
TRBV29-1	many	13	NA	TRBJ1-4	CSVEGRAGEKLFF	TGCAGCGTTGAAGGCAGGGCTGGGGAAAAACTGTTTTTT
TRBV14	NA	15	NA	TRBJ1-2	CASSQGGGHRRGYTF	TGTGCCAGCAGCCAAGGCGGGGGGCATCGACGTGGCTACACCTTC
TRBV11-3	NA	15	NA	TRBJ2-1	CASSLGGDGYNEQFF	TGTGCCAGCAGCTTAGGGGGTGACGGTTACAATGAGCAGTTCTTC
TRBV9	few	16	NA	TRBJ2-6	CASSVRRSSGANVLTF	TGTGCCAGCAGCGTACGGCGGAGCTCTGGGGCCAACGTCCTGACTTTC
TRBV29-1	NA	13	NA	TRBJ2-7	CSVELNPSYEQYF	TGCAGCGTTGAATTAAACCCATCCTACGAGCAGTACTTC
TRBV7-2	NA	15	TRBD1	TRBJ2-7	CASSLLQGARYEQYF	TGTGCCAGCAGCCTTCTACAGGGGGCTCGCTACGAGCAGTACTTC
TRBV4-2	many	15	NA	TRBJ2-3	CASSERPASTDTQYF	TGTGCCAGCAGCGAGCGCCCCGCTAGCACAGATACGCAGTATTTT
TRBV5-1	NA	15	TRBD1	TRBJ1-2	CASSLSTGGAIGYTF	TGCGCCAGCAGCTTGTCAACAGGGGGCGCGATTGGCTACACCTTC
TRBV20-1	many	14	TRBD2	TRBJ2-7	CSATTSGLTYEQYF	TGCAGTGCTACTACTAGCGGGCTAACCTACGAGCAGTACTTC
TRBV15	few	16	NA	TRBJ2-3	CATSRDLGIAADTQYF	TGTGCCACCAGCAGAGATTTAGGGATAGCGGCGGATACGCAGTATTTT